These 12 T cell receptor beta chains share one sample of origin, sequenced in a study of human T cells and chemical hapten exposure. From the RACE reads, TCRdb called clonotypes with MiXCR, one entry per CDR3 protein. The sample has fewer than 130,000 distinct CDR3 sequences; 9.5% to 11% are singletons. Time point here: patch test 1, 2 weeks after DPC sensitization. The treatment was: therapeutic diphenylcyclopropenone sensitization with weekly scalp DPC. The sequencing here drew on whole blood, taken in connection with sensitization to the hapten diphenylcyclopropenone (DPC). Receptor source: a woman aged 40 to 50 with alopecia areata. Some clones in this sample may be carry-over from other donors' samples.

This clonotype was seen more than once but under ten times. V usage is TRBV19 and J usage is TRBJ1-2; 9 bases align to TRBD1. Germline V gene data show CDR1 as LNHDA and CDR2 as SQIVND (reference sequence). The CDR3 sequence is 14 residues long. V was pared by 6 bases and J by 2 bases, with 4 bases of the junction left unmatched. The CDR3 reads CASSTGGANYGYTF. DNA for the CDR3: TGTGCCAGTAGCACAGGGGGCGCAAACTATGGCTACACCTTC.

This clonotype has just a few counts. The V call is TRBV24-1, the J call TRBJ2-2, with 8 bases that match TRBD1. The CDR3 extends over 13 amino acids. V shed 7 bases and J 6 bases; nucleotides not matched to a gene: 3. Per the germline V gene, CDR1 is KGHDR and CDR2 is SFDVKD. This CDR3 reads CATRDRAAGELFF. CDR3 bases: TGTGCCACCAGGGACAGGGCGGCCGGGGAGCTGTTTTTT.

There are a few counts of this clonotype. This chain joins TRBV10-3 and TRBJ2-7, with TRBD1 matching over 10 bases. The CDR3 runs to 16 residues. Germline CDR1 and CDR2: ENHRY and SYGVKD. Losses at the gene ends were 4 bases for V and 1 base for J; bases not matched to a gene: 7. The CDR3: CAISGGDRGKSYEQYF. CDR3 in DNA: TGTGCCATCAGTGGCGGGGACAGGGGAAAGTCCTACGAGCAGTACTTC.

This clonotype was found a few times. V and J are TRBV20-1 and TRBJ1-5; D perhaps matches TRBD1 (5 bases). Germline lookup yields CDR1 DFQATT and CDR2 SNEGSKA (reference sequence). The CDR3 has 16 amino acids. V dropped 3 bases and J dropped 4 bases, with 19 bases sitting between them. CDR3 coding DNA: TGCAGTGCTAGGGGGGGAACTTACCAACCAAATCAGCCCCAGCATTTT. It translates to CSARGGTYQPNQPQHF.

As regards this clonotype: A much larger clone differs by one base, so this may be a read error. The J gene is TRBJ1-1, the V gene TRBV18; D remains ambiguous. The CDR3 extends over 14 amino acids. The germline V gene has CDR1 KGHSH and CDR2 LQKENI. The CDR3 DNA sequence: TGTGCCACCTCACCACCTAAAGGGTCCACTGAAGCTTTCTTT. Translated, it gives CATSPPKGSTEAFF.

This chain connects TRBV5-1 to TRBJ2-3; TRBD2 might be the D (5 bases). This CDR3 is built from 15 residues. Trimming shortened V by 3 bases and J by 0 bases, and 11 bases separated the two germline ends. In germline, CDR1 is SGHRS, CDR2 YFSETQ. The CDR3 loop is CASSWETTSTDTQYF. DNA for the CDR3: TGCGCCAGCAGCTGGGAGACAACTAGCACAGATACGCAGTATTTT. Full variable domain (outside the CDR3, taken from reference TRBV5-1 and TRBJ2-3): KAGVTQTPRYLIKTRGQQVTLSCSPISGHRSVSWYQQTPGQGLQFLFEYFSETQRNKGNFPGRFSGRQFSNSRSEMNVSTLELGDSALYLCASSWETTSTDTQYFGPGTRLTVL.

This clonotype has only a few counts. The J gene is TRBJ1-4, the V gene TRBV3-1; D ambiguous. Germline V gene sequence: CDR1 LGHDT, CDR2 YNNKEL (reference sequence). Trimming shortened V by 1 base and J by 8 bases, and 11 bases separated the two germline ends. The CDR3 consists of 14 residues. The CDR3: CASSQGSSSEKLFF. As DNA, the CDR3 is TGTGCCAGCAGCCAAGGAAGTTCCAGCGAAAAACTGTTTTTT.

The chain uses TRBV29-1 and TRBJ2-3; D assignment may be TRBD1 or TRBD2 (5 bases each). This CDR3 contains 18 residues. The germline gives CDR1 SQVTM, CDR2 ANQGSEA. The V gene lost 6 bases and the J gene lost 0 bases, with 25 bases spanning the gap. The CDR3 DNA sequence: TGCAGCGTCATCGAGGGACGACGATTTGATCCTAGCACAGATACGCAGTATTTT. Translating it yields CSVIEGRRFDPSTDTQYF.

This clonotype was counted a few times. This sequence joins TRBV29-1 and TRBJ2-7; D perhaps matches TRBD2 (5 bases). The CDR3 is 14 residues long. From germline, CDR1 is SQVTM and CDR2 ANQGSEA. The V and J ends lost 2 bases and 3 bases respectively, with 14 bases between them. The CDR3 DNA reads TGCAGCGTTGAAAGGATCGGGAATCGCTACGAGCAGTACTTC. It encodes CSVERIGNRYEQYF.

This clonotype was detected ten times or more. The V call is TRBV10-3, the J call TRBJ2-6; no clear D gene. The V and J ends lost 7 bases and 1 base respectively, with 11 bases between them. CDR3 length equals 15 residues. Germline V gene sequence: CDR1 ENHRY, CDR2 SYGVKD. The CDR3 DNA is TGTGCCATCATGGCCTCTGGTTCTGGGGCCAACGTCCTGACTTTC. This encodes CAIMASGSGANVLTF.

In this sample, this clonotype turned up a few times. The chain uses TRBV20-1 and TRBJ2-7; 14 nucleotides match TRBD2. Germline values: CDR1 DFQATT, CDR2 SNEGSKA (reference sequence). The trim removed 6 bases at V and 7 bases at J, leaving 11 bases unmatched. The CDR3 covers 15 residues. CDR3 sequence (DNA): TGCAGTGCCCGGACTAGCGGGAGGCTGGCGGGTGAGCAGTACTTC. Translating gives CSARTSGRLAGEQYF.

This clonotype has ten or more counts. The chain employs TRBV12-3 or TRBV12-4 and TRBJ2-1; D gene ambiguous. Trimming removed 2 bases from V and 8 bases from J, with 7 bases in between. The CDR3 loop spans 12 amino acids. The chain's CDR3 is CASSLNPDEQFF. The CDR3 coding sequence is TGTGCCAGCAGTTTAAACCCCGATGAGCAGTTCTTC.